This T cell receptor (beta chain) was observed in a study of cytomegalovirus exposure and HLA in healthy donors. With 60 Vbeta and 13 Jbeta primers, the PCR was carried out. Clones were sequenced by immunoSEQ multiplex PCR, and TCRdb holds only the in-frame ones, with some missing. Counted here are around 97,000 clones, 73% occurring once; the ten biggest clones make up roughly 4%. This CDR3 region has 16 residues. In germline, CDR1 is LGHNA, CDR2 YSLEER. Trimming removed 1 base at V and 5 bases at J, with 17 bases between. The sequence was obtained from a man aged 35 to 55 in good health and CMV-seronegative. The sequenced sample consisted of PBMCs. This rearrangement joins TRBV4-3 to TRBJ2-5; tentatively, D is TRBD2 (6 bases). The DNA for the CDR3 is TGCGCCAGCAGCCAAGTCGGTACTAGCCATGGGGAGACCCAGTACTTC. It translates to CASSQVGTSHGETQYF.